This T cell receptor (beta chain) was sequenced during a study of T cells in Graves' hyperthyroidism and ophthalmopathy. This clonotype was seen more than once but under ten times. The antigen remains unidentified. Study results and caveats: Researchers found most expanded thyroid clonotypes above 0.001 in blood as well. The model anticipated ophthalmopathy a median about 7 months pre-onset.

Diagnosis of hyperthyroidism was new in patients aged 18 to 65, and its duration was under 2 months. Researchers barred patients who had uncontrolled infection, other autoimmune disease, pregnancy or lactation. TCR beta CDR3 region amplification was performed from RNA transcripts. The HTBI primer set was used in a first-round RT-PCR of the TCR CDR3. Via MiXCR, TCRdb re-called the multiplex PCR reads, giving one row per CDR3 protein. Of nearly 600,000 distinct CDR3 sequences listed, more than 11% are singletons. This receptor was taken from a woman aged 25 to 39 with Graves' hyperthyroidism that later progressed to Graves' ophthalmopathy. The sample was blood.

The CDR3: CATADGGGGDTQYF. The CDR3 nucleotides read TGTGCCACCGCGGATGGTGGAGGCGGAGATACGCAGTATTTT. The chain recombines TRBV24-1 with TRBJ2-3; possibly TRBD2 for D (5 bases). Germline CDR1 and CDR2: KGHDR and SFDVKD. The V gene lost 9 bases and the J gene lost 5 bases, with 17 bases spanning the gap. There are 14 residues in the CDR3.